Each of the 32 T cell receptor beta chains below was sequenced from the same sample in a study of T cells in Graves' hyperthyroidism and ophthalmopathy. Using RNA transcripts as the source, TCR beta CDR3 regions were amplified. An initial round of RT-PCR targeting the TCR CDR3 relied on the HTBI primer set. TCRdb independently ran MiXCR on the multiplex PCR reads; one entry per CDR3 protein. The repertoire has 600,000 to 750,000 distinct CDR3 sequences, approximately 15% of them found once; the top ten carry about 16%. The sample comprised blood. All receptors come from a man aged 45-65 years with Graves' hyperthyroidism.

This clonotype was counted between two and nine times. The CDR3 here is CSVRTGGVYGYTF. For the CDR3, the DNA is TGCAGCGTCCGGACAGGGGGCGTCTATGGCTACACCTTC. This rearrangement joins TRBV29-1 to TRBJ1-2; 11 nucleotides match TRBD1. Germline V lookup: CDR1 SQVTM, CDR2 ANQGSEA. The CDR3 runs 13 residues. The junction had 4 bases not matched to a gene; V was cut back by 6 bases and J by 4 bases. Using reference TRBV29-1 and TRBJ1-2 for the parts outside the CDR3, the full variable domain is SAVISQKPSRDICQRGTSLTIQCQVDSQVTMMFWYRQQPGQSLTLIATANQGSEATYESGFVIDKFPISRPNLTFSTLTVSNMSPEDSSIYLCSVRTGGVYGYTFGSGTRLTVV.

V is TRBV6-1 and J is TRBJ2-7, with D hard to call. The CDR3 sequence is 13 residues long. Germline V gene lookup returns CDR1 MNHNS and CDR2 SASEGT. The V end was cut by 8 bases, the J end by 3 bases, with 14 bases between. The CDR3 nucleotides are TGTGCCAGCTGGGCGTCAGCCCTCTACGAGCAGTACTTC. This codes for CASWASALYEQYF.

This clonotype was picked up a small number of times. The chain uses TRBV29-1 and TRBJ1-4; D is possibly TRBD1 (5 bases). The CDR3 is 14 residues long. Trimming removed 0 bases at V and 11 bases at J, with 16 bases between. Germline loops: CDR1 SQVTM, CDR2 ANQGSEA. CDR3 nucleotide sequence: TGCAGCGTTGAAGAGGGGGACGGGAGACGGAAACTGTTTTTT. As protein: CSVEEGDGRRKLFF. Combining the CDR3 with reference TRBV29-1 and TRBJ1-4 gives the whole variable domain SAVISQKPSRDICQRGTSLTIQCQVDSQVTMMFWYRQQPGQSLTLIATANQGSEATYESGFVIDKFPISRPNLTFSTLTVSNMSPEDSSIYLCSVEEGDGRRKLFFGSGTQLSVL.

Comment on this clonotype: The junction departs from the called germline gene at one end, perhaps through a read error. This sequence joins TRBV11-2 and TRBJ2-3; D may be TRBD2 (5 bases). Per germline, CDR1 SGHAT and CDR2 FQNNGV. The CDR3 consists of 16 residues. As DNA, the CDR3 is TGTGCCAGCAGCGCGACGGTACGAGGGCCCACAGATACGCATTATTTT. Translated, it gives CASSATVRGPTDTHYF.

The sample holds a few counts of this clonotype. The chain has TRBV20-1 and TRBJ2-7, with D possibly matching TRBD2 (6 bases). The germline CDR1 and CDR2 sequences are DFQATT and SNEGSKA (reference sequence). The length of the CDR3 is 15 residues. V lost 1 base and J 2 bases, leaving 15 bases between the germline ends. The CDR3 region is CSARGLGLTAYEQYF. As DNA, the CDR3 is TGCAGTGCTAGAGGCTTAGGACTAACAGCCTACGAGCAGTACTTC.

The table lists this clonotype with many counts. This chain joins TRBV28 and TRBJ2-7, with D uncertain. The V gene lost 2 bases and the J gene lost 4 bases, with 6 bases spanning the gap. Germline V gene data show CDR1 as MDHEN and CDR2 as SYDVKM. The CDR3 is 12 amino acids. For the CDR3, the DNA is TGTGCCAGCAGTTTACAGAGTTACGAGCAGTACTTC. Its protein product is CASSLQSYEQYF.

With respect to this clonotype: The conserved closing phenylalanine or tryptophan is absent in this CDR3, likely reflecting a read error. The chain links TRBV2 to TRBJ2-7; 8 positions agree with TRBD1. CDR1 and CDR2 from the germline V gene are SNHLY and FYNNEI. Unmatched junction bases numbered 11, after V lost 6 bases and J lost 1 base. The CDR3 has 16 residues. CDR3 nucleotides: TGTGCCAGCAGGCAGTCGTGGGGGGACAGGTCCTACGAGCAGTACCTC. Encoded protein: CASRQSWGDRSYEQYL.

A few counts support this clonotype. This CDR3 reads CSARDLASGKAGANVLTF. The DNA for the CDR3 is TGCAGTGCTAGAGATCTCGCTAGCGGGAAAGCTGGGGCCAACGTCCTGACTTTC. The V gene is TRBV20-1, the J gene TRBJ2-6; 9 bases align to TRBD2. The CDR3 sequence is 18 residues long. Germline V lookup: CDR1 DFQATT, CDR2 SNEGSKA (reference sequence). J was trimmed by 2 bases and V by 0 bases; bases with no gene match: 8.

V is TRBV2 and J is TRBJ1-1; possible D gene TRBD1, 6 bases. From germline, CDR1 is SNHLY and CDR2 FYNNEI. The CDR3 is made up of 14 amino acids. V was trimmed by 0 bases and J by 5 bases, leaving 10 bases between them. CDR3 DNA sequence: TGTGCCAGCAGTGAAGCAGGGGGGGAGACTGAAGCTTTCTTT. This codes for CASSEAGGETEAFF.

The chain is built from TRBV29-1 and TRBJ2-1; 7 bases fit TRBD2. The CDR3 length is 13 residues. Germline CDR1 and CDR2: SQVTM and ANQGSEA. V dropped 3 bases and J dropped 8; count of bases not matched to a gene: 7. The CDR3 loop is CSVEATSLDEQFF. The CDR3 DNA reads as TGCAGCGTTGAGGCGACTAGCTTGGATGAGCAGTTCTTC.

The CDR3 DNA sequence: TGTGCCAGCAGCCAAGAGGGGTATAGCAATCAGCCCCAGCATTTT. As protein: CASSQEGYSNQPQHF. This sequence joins TRBV3-1 and TRBJ1-5; no reliable D call. CDR3 length equals 15 residues. Germline lookup yields CDR1 LGHDT and CDR2 YNNKEL (reference sequence). V was clipped by 0 bases and J by 0 bases, with 6 bases between them.

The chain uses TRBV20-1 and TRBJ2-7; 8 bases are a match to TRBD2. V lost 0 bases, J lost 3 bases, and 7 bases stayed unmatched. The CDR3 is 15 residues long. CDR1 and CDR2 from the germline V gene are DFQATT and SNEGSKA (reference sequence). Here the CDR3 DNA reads TGCAGTGCTAGAGATAAGAGACTAGCGTACTACGAGCAGTACTTC. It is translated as CSARDKRLAYYEQYF.

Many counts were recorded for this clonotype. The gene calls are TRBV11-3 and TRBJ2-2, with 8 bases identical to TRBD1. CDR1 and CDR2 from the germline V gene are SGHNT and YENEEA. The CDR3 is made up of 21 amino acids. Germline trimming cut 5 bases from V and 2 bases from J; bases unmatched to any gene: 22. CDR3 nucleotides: TGTGCCAGCAGCCTCTATTATTACAGGGGGGACCTCCCCCTTAACACCGGGGAGCTGTTTTTT. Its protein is CASSLYYYRGDLPLNTGELFF.

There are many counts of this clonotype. The CDR3 DNA reads as TGTGCCAGCAGCCTACGGACTAGCGGGAGGGCCAGATCCTACGAGCAGTACTTC. Translating gives CASSLRTSGRARSYEQYF. The chain joins TRBV7-8 to TRBJ2-7; 15 bases agree with TRBD2. The J segment lost 1 base and the V segment lost 5 bases, leaving 9 bases of the junction unmatched. Per the germline V gene, CDR1 is SGHVS and CDR2 is FQNEAQ. The CDR3 has 18 amino acids.

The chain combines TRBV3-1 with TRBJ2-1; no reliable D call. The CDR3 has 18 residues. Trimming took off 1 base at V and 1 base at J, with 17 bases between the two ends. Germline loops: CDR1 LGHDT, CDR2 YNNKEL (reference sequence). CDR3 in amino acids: CASSQGVSWGSSYNEQFF. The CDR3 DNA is TGTGCCAGCAGCCAAGGAGTTAGCTGGGGATCGTCCTACAATGAGCAGTTCTTC.

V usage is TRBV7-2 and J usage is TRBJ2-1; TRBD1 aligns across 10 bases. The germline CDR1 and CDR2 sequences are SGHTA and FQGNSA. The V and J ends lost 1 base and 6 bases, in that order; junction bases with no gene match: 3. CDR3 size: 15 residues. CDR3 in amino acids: CASSLETGGFNEQFF. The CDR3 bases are TGTGCCAGCAGCTTAGAGACAGGGGGCTTCAATGAGCAGTTCTTC.

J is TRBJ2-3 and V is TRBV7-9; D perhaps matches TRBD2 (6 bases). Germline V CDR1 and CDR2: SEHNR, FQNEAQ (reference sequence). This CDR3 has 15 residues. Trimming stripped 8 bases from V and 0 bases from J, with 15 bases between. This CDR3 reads CASEEGRDSTDTQYF. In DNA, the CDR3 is TGTGCCAGCGAAGAAGGGCGGGACAGCACAGATACGCAGTATTTT.

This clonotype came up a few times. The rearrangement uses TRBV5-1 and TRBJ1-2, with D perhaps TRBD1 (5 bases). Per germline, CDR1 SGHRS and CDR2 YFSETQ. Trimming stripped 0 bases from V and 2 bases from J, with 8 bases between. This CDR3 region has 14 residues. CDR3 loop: CASSLAGTNYGYTF. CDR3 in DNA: TGCGCCAGCAGCTTGGCTGGGACGAACTATGGCTACACCTTC.

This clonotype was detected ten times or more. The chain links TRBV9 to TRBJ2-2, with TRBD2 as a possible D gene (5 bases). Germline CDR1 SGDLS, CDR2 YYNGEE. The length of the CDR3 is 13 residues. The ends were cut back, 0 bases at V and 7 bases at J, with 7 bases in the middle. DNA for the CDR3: TGTGCCAGCAGCGTAGTCGAGGGCGGGGAGCTGTTTTTT. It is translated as CASSVVEGGELFF. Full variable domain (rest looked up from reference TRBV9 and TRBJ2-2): DSGVTQTPKHLITATGQRVTLRCSPRSGDLSVYWYQQSLDQGLQFLIQYYNGEERAKGNILERFSAQQFPDLHSELNLSSLELGDSALYFCASSVVEGGELFFGEGSRLTVL.

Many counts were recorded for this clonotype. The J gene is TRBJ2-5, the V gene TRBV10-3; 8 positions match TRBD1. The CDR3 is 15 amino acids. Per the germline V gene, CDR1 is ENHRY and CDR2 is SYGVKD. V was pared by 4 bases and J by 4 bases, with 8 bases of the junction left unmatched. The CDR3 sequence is CAISASDRAGETQYF. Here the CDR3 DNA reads TGTGCCATCAGTGCCTCGGACAGGGCCGGAGAGACCCAGTACTTC.

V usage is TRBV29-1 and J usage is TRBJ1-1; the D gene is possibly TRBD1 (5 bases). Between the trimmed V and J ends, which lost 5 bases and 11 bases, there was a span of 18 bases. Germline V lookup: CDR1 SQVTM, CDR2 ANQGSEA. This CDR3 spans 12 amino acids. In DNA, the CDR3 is TGCAGCGTTTCAGAGGGGTACGGGGGGGCTTTCTTT. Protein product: CSVSEGYGGAFF.

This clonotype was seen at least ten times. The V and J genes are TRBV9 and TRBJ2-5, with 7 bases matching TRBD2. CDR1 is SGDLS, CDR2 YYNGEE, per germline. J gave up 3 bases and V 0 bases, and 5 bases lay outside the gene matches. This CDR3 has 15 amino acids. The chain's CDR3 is CASSVAGSGEETQYF. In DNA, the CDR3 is TGTGCCAGCAGCGTAGCCGGGAGCGGGGAAGAGACCCAGTACTTC.

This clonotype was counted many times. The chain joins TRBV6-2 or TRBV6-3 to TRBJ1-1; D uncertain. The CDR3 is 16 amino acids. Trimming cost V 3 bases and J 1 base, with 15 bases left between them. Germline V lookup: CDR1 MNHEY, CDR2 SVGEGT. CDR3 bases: TGTGCCAGCAGTTATATGGGAGAGGGCCCGAACACTGAAGCTTTCTTT. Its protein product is CASSYMGEGPNTEAFF.

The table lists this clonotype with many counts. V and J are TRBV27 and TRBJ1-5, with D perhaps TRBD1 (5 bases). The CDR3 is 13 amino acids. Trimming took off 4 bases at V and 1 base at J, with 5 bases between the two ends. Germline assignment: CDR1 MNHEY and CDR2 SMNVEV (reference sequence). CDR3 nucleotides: TGTGCCAGCAGTTGGGGGAGCAATCAGCCCCAGCATTTT. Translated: CASSWGSNQPQHF.

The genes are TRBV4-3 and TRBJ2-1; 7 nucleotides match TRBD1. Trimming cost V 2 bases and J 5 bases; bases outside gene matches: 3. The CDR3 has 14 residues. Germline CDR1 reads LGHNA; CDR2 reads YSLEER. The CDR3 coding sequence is TGCGCCAGCAGCCAAACGGGACAGAACAATGAGCAGTTCTTC. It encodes CASSQTGQNNEQFF.

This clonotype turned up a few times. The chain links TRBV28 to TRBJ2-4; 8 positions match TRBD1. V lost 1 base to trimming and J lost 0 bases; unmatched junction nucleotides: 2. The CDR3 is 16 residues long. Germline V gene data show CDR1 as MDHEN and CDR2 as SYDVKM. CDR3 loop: CASSLSTGGAKNIQYF. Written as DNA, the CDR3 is TGTGCCAGCAGTTTATCCACAGGGGGAGCCAAAAACATTCAGTACTTC.

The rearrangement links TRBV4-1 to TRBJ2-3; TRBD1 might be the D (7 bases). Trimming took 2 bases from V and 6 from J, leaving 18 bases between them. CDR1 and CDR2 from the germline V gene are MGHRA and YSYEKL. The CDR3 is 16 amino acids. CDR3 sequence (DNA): TGCGCCAGCAGCCAAAGCGGAGGGGGCCCGAGGGATACGCAGTATTTT. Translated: CASSQSGGGPRDTQYF.

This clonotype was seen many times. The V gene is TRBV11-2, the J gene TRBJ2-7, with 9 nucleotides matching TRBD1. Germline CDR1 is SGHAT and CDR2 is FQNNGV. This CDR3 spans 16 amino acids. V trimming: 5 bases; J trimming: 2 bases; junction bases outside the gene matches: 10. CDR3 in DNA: TGTGCCAGCAGCCTAGGGACAGGGTACCTCGCCTACGAGCAGTACTTC. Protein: CASSLGTGYLAYEQYF.

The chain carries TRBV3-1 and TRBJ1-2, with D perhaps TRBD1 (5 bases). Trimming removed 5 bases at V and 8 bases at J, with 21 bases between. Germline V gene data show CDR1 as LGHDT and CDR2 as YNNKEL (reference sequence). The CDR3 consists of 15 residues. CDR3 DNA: TGTGCCAGCAGCGGAGAGGCGGGACGCTCTGGGGGCTACACCTTC. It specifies CASSGEAGRSGGYTF.

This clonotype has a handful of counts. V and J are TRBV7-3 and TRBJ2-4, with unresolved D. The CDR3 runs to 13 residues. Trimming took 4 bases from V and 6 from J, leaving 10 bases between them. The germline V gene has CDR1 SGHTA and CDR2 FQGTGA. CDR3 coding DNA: TGTGCCAGCAGCTATGGACCGGGAAACATTCAGTACTTC. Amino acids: CASSYGPGNIQYF.

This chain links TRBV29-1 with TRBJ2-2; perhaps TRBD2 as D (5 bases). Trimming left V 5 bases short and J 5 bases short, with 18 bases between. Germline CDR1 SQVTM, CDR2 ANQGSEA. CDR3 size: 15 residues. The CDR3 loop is CSVSITSAGTGELFF. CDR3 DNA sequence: TGCAGCGTTTCCATAACTAGTGCGGGTACCGGGGAGCTGTTTTTT.

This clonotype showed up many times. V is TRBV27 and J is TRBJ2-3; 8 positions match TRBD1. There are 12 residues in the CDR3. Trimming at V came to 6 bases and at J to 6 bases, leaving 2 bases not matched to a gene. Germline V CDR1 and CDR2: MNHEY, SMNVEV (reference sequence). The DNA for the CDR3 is TGTGCCAGCAGGCGGACAGGGGATACGCAGTATTTT. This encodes CASRRTGDTQYF.